Presented here are 17 T cell receptor beta chains from one specimen sequenced in a study of T-cell memory formation after mild COVID-19. A single record per CDR3 protein comes from TCRdb applying MiXCR to the 5' RACE reads. Of about 340,000 distinct CDR3 sequences listed, around 15% were seen once; the top ten hold under 25%. Sequencing used PBMCs or a T cell subset sorted from them (not recorded which). These TCRs come from a man between 18 and 35 years old who had mild COVID-19 (a few samples of this study predate the infection). Cell type and time point are not known.

V and J are TRBV6-2 or TRBV6-3 and TRBJ2-1; 9 positions agree with TRBD1. The CDR3 length is 15 residues. Trimming at V came to 4 bases and at J to 9 bases, leaving 10 bases not matched to a gene. Germline CDR1 is MNHEY and CDR2 is SVGEGT. The CDR3 here is CASSWTGTGLTEQFF. In nucleotides, the CDR3 is TGTGCCAGCAGTTGGACAGGGACAGGGTTAACTGAGCAGTTCTTC.

The genes are TRBV6-5 and TRBJ2-5; 8 positions agree with TRBD1. CDR3 length: 16 residues. Germline CDR1 reads MNHEY; CDR2 reads SVGAGI. J gave up 5 bases and V 5 bases, and 13 bases lay outside the gene matches. CDR3 protein: CASSLLQGVGLETQYF. The DNA of the CDR3 is TGTGCCAGCAGTCTTCTACAGGGGGTTGGTCTCGAGACCCAGTACTTC.

CDR3 region: CASSQRSRAYNEQFF. The CDR3 bases are TGTGCCAGCAGCCAAAGATCGCGTGCCTACAATGAGCAGTTCTTC. The rearrangement links TRBV4-2 to TRBJ2-1; D unclear. Germline V lookup: CDR1 LGHNA, CDR2 YNFKEQ. V lost 2 bases and J lost 2, with 10 bases in between. CDR3 length equals 15 residues.

The CDR3 spells CSVAGQQQETQYF. DNA of the CDR3: TGCAGCGTTGCTGGACAGCAACAAGAGACCCAGTACTTC. The V gene is TRBV29-1, the J gene TRBJ2-5, with D perhaps matching TRBD1 (6 bases). Trimming took 4 bases from V and 2 from J, leaving 11 bases between them. Germline assignment: CDR1 SQVTM and CDR2 ANQGSEA. This CDR3 comprises 13 residues.

The chain links TRBV28 to TRBJ1-5, with 8 bases fitting TRBD1. Germline CDR1 MDHEN, CDR2 SYDVKM. Trimming cost V 10 bases and J 4 bases; bases outside gene matches: 9. CDR3 length: 14 residues. CDR3 sequence reads: CATEDRDDNQPQHF. CDR3 DNA sequence: TGTGCCACCGAGGACAGGGATGATAATCAGCCCCAGCATTTT.

CDR3 residues: CASSQAGNPGELFF. The CDR3 nucleotides read TGTGCCAGCAGCCAGGCAGGGAATCCCGGGGAGCTGTTTTTT. The V and J genes are TRBV3-1 and TRBJ2-2; D may be TRBD1 (5 bases). Deletions cut 3 bases from V and 6 bases from J, with 11 bases between. CDR3 length equals 14 residues. Per the germline V gene, CDR1 is LGHDT and CDR2 is YNNKEL (reference sequence).

This sequence joins TRBV7-3 and TRBJ2-3; D perhaps matches TRBD1 (6 bases). Germline lookup yields CDR1 SGHTA and CDR2 FQGTGA. V was trimmed by 5 bases and J by 2 bases, leaving 14 bases between them. The CDR3 length is 15 residues. This CDR3 is CASSPLTGLTDTQYF. The CDR3 DNA reads TGTGCCAGCAGCCCCCTCACAGGGCTCACAGATACGCAGTATTTT. The full variable domain, in which reference TRBV7-3 and TRBJ2-3 provide the parts outside the CDR3, is GAGVSQTPSNKVTEKGKYVELRCDPISGHTALYWYRQSLGQGPEFLIYFQGTGAADDSGLPNDRFFAVRPEGSVSTLKIQRTERGDSAVYLCASSPLTGLTDTQYFGPGTRLTVL.

This clonotype has just a few counts. J is TRBJ2-7 and V is TRBV5-1, with D maybe TRBD1 (6 bases). Deletions cut 4 bases from V and 5 bases from J, with 19 bases between. The CDR3 is made up of 15 amino acids. CDR1 is SGHRS and CDR2 is YFSETQ in the germline V gene. The CDR3 protein is CASSASSGHVHEQYF. CDR3 bases: TGCGCCAGCAGCGCGTCCTCGGGACACGTCCACGAGCAGTACTTC.

This clonotype was seen at least ten times. The V gene is TRBV3-1, the J gene TRBJ1-6; weak D call: TRBD1 (5 bases). The CDR3 extends over 18 amino acids. Germline loops: CDR1 LGHDT, CDR2 YNNKEL (reference sequence). V was trimmed by 4 bases and J by 0 bases, leaving 16 bases between them. CDR3 loop: CASSPRGGLSSYNSPLHF. CDR3 bases: TGTGCCAGCAGCCCCCGTGGGGGGTTGAGCTCCTATAATTCACCCCTCCACTTT.

This clonotype was found a few times. This chain connects TRBV4-3 to TRBJ2-7, with 7 positions matching TRBD2. The CDR3 sequence is 14 residues long. The V gene end was trimmed by 3 bases and the J gene end by 5 bases; junction bases not matched to a gene: 7. The germline V gene encodes CDR1 LGHNA and CDR2 YSLEER. The CDR3 sequence: CASSQLGGIHEQYF. CDR3 DNA sequence: TGCGCCAGCAGCCAGCTCGGGGGGATCCACGAGCAGTACTTC.

In this sample, this clonotype turned up a few times. The rearrangement joins TRBV6-5 to TRBJ1-2; TRBD1 aligns across 8 bases. Germline CDR1 MNHEY, CDR2 SVGAGI. CDR3 length: 15 amino acids. J lost 7 bases, V lost 6 bases, and 13 bases had no gene match. This CDR3 reads CASSRTTGGLRGYTF. In DNA form, the CDR3 reads TGTGCCAGCAGCCGTACCACAGGGGGGCTCCGTGGCTACACCTTC.

This clonotype was seen ten or more times. V gene TRBV3-1 combines with J gene TRBJ2-4, with D possibly being TRBD2 (5 bases). Germline V gives CDR1 LGHDT, CDR2 YNNKEL (reference sequence). The V and J ends lost 8 bases and 9 bases respectively, with 11 bases between them. This CDR3 has 11 residues. The CDR3 spells CASGLAGIQYF. In DNA form, the CDR3 reads TGTGCCAGCGGGCTGGCGGGCATTCAGTACTTC. Full variable domain (missing parts from reference TRBV3-1 and TRBJ2-4): DTAVSQTPKYLVTQMGNDKSIKCEQNLGHDTMYWYKQDSKKFLKIMFSYNNKELIINETVPNRFSPKSPDKAHLNLHINSLELGDSAVYFCASGLAGIQYFGAGTRLSVL.

The chain has TRBV6-6 and TRBJ2-3, with TRBD1 matching over 8 bases. V lost 2 bases to trimming and J lost 5 bases; unmatched junction nucleotides: 6. CDR3 length: 15 residues. Germline CDR1 is MNHNY and CDR2 is SVGAGI (reference sequence). This CDR3 reads CASSYRQGAQDTQYF. CDR3 in DNA: TGTGCCAGCAGTTACAGGCAGGGGGCGCAAGATACGCAGTATTTT.

The chain has TRBV10-3 and TRBJ1-3, with D unclear. Per the germline V gene, CDR1 is ENHRY and CDR2 is SYGVKD. CDR3 size: 17 residues. The ends were cut back, 4 bases at V and 2 bases at J, with 18 bases in the middle. The CDR3: CAISGLPGYPTGNTIYF. In nucleotides, the CDR3 is TGTGCCATCAGTGGGTTGCCTGGGTACCCGACTGGAAACACCATATATTTT.

The chain carries TRBV7-9 and TRBJ1-1, with a weak D call TRBD1 (6 bases). CDR3 size: 14 residues. Germline V lookup: CDR1 SEHNR, CDR2 FQNEAQ (reference sequence). V gave up 3 bases and J gave up 5 bases, with 13 bases separating them. The CDR3, as DNA: TGTGCCAGCAGCTTGAGGGGGAGGCCAACTGAAGCTTTCTTT. Translation: CASSLRGRPTEAFF. Complete variable domain (other parts from reference TRBV7-9 and TRBJ1-1): DTGVSQNPRHKITKRGQNVTFRCDPISEHNRLYWYRQTLGQGPEFLTYFQNEAQLEKSRLLSDRFSAERPKGSFSTLEIQRTEQGDSAMYLCASSLRGRPTEAFFGQGTRLTVV.

The chain links TRBV9 to TRBJ2-3; TRBD1 is a possible D gene (6 bases). The CDR3 is made up of 14 amino acids. The V gene's germline CDR1 is SGDLS and CDR2 YYNGEE. The V gene lost 3 bases and the J gene lost 3 bases, with 11 bases spanning the gap. Here the CDR3 DNA reads TGTGCCAGCAGCGGCAGGGGTGTGACAGATACGCAGTATTTT. Its translation is CASSGRGVTDTQYF.

In this sample, this clonotype turned up a few times. A junction end diverges from the germline sequence, so it may reflect a read error. The rearrangement joins TRBV7-2 to TRBJ1-2; a weak D match, TRBD1 (6 bases). Germline-derived CDR1 and CDR2 are SGHTA and FQGNSA. This CDR3 region has 14 residues. Here the CDR3 DNA reads TGTGCCAGCAGCTTGGATGGGGGCAGATCTTTAGGCTCCTTC. Amino acids: CASSLDGGRSLGSF.